This T cell receptor (beta chain) emerged from a study of T cell changes during pregnancy in multiple sclerosis. The CDR3 has 15 residues. In germline, CDR1 is MGHRA, CDR2 YSYEKL. The V segment lost 4 bases and the J segment 4 bases; nucleotides outside the gene matches: 8. Data came from immunoSEQ multiplex PCR; TCRdb stores just in-frame clones and leaves some out. The sample shows about 50,000 clones, about 94% of them seen only once. This sequence was found in a female donor with multiple sclerosis, enrolled in a pregnancy study. V usage is TRBV4-1 and J usage is TRBJ1-1; TRBD1 aligns across 8 bases. Sequences were derived from CD8+ T cells from peripheral blood mononuclear cells, sampled in the first trimester of pregnancy. DNA for the CDR3: TGCGCCAGCAGCCGGGATAGACAGGGGAGCACTGAAGCTTTCTTT. As protein: CASSRDRQGSTEAFF.